What follows are 24 T cell receptor beta chains derived from one specimen sequenced in a study of blood T cell repertoires in COVID-19. Produced via immunoSEQ multiplex PCR; TCRdb's table is partial and in-frame only. Of under 350,000 clones listed, 65% to 90% are singletons. The sequenced sample was peripheral blood. The receptors were sampled from a human donor in a cohort sampled during active COVID-19.

This clone has more than one count but fewer than ten. The rearrangement uses TRBV2 and TRBJ1-1; TRBD1 might be the D (5 bases). Germline V gene sequence: CDR1 SNHLY, CDR2 FYNNEI. The V and J ends lost 4 bases and 5 bases respectively, with 11 bases between them. CDR3 length: 13 amino acids. CDR3 bases: TGTGCCAGCAGTGCCCAGGGAAGGACTGAAGCTTTCTTT. Protein product: CASSAQGRTEAFF.

This clone was counted once. This sequence joins TRBV5-1 and TRBJ2-7; no reliable D call. The ends were cut back, 1 base at V and 4 bases at J, with 15 bases in the middle. The V gene's germline CDR1 is SGHRS and CDR2 YFSETQ. The CDR3 is 15 residues long. The CDR3 DNA sequence: TGCGCCAGCAGCTTGATGTGGCTAGATGCGTACGAGCAGTACTTC. This gives the protein CASSLMWLDAYEQYF.

This chain uses TRBV27 with TRBJ2-7; TRBD1 matches 7 bases. Germline V gene data show CDR1 as MNHEY and CDR2 as SMNVEV (reference sequence). The CDR3 length is 15 residues. V lost 6 bases to trimming and J lost 3 bases; unmatched junction nucleotides: 11. CDR3 sequence: CASSFMADRDYEQYF. CDR3 DNA sequence: TGTGCCAGCAGCTTTATGGCTGACAGGGACTACGAGCAGTACTTC.

CDR3 sequence: CASAMEGGPHEQFF. CDR3 nucleotide sequence: TGTGCCAGCGCCATGGAGGGGGGGCCCCATGAGCAGTTCTTC. V gene TRBV2 combines with J gene TRBJ2-1; maybe TRBD2 (7 bases). In germline, CDR1 is SNHLY, CDR2 FYNNEI. The V and J ends lost 8 bases and 8 bases respectively, with 19 bases between them. The CDR3 contains 14 residues.

The rearrangement joins TRBV18 to TRBJ2-3, with 7 positions matching TRBD1. Germline CDR1 is KGHSH and CDR2 is LQKENI. With V trimmed by 3 bases and J by 2 bases, 8 bases remained unmatched. This CDR3 comprises 16 residues. The CDR3 region has the DNA TGTGCCAGCTCACCTCTTCCCGGGACAGCCACAGATACGCAGTATTTT. The encoded protein is CASSPLPGTATDTQYF.

The rearrangement uses TRBV6-5 and TRBJ2-1, with 14 positions matching TRBD2. The ends lost 7 bases at V and 7 bases at J; junction bases unmatched: 6. Germline V gene sequence: CDR1 MNHEY, CDR2 SVGAGI. CDR3 length: 15 residues. The CDR3: CASKKGTSGSNEQFF. CDR3 DNA sequence: TGTGCCAGCAAAAAGGGGACTAGCGGGAGTAATGAGCAGTTCTTC.

V and J are TRBV2 and TRBJ2-1; D unclear. CDR1 is SNHLY, CDR2 FYNNEI, per germline. The CDR3 is 16 amino acids. Trimming pared 6 bases from V and 4 bases from J, leaving 19 bases between. The CDR3 region has the DNA TGTGCCAGCAGACGATTAGCCAGTGGTCGGTACAATGAGCAGTTCTTC. Translating gives CASRRLASGRYNEQFF.

This chain links TRBV7-2 with TRBJ2-3; 7 nucleotides align to TRBD1. The CDR3 extends over 14 amino acids. The trim removed 5 bases at V and 5 bases at J, leaving 7 bases unmatched. The germline V gene has CDR1 SGHTA and CDR2 FQGNSA. The CDR3 nucleotides are TGTGCCAGCAGCACCGGGACAGCTGAAGATACGCAGTATTTT. This translates into CASSTGTAEDTQYF.

The chain couples TRBV7-2 to TRBJ2-5, with D perhaps matching TRBD2 (5 bases). CDR1 SGHTA and CDR2 FQGNSA come from the germline V gene. The CDR3 is 14 amino acids. With 10 bases removed from V and 4 bases from J, the gap between germline ends came to 19 bases. CDR3 sequence: CATSPWTGSETQYF. The CDR3 DNA follows: TGTGCCACCTCGCCCTGGACGGGGTCAGAGACCCAGTACTTC.

This rearrangement joins TRBV19 to TRBJ2-3; 10 bases fit TRBD2. V was clipped by 6 bases and J by 6 bases; unmatched bases: 6. The CDR3 runs to 14 residues. Germline V gene lookup returns CDR1 LNHDA and CDR2 SQIVND (reference sequence). The CDR3: CASRSAGGDDTQYF. The CDR3 DNA follows: TGTGCCAGTAGGTCAGCGGGAGGGGACGATACGCAGTATTTT.

V gene TRBV7-2 combines with J gene TRBJ1-2; the D is unclear. The germline V gene encodes CDR1 SGHTA and CDR2 FQGNSA. The length of the CDR3 is 16 residues. The V and J ends lost 1 base and 1 base respectively, with 13 bases between them. The CDR3 loop reads CASSLGGGRGNYGYTF. In DNA, the CDR3 is TGTGCCAGCAGCTTAGGAGGAGGGCGGGGTAACTATGGCTACACCTTC. Complete variable domain (other parts from reference TRBV7-2 and TRBJ1-2): GAGVSQSPSNKVTEKGKDVELRCDPISGHTALYWYRQSLGQGLEFLIYFQGNSAPDKSGLPSDRFSAERTGGSVSTLTIQRTQQEDSAVYLCASSLGGGRGNYGYTFGSGTRLTVV.

V usage is TRBV19 and J usage is TRBJ2-3; possibly TRBD2 for D (5 bases). The CDR3 extends over 13 amino acids. CDR1 LNHDA and CDR2 SQIVND come from the germline V gene (reference sequence). The germline V and J ends were trimmed by 7 bases and 1 base, with 9 bases remaining between them. The CDR3 DNA sequence: TGTGCCAGTATGGCGGGCGGCACAGATACGCAGTATTTT. Protein product: CASMAGGTDTQYF.

The chain combines TRBV5-1 with TRBJ2-7; 7 positions agree with TRBD1. The germline gives CDR1 SGHRS, CDR2 YFSETQ. This CDR3 is built from 15 residues. Trimming removed 4 bases from V and 0 bases from J; junction bases left unmatched: 7. This CDR3 is CASSGPGTDSYEQYF. The CDR3 DNA is TGCGCCAGCAGCGGGCCCGGGACAGACTCCTACGAGCAGTACTTC.

The rearrangement uses TRBV10-1 and TRBJ2-4; 7 bases are a match to TRBD2. The trim removed 3 bases at V and 1 base at J, leaving 6 bases unmatched. Looked up from germline, CDR1 is WNHNN and CDR2 is SYGVQD (reference sequence). The CDR3 runs to 16 residues. CDR3 in amino acids: CASSEGGSGAKNIQYF. Here the CDR3 DNA reads TGCGCCAGCAGTGAAGGCGGGAGCGGCGCCAAAAACATTCAGTACTTC.

The rearrangement uses TRBV2 and TRBJ1-6; unclear D gene. The CDR3 is made up of 16 amino acids. Trimming stripped 6 bases from V and 5 bases from J, with 17 bases between. The V gene's germline CDR1 is SNHLY and CDR2 FYNNEI. The DNA for the CDR3 is TGTGCCAGCAGGGGCCCGTTGGGCAGGAATAATTCACCCCTCCACTTT. Amino acids: CASRGPLGRNNSPLHF.

A word on this clone: Since a much larger clone is just one base distant, this may be a read error. This specimen includes other DNA sequences encoding the same CDR3. V and J are TRBV6-6 and TRBJ2-7, with 9 bases identical to TRBD1. The CDR3 length is 13 residues. Germline V gives CDR1 MNHNY, CDR2 SVGAGI (reference sequence). DNA of the CDR3: TGTGCTAGCAGCCCCACAGGGGGCGACGAGCAGTACTTC. It codes for CASSPTGGDEQYF.

V gene TRBV7-9 combines with J gene TRBJ2-2; TRBD1 aligns across 8 bases. The length of the CDR3 is 17 residues. CDR1 and CDR2 (germline): SEHNR, FQNEAQ (reference sequence). J lost 2 bases, V lost 5 bases, and 10 bases had no gene match. Written as DNA, the CDR3 is TGTGCCAGCAGCCCTTTGTCCGGACAGGGAAACACCGGGGAGCTGTTTTTT. This translates into CASSPLSGQGNTGELFF.

The chain joins TRBV7-9 to TRBJ2-2; 9 positions agree with TRBD2. Germline loops: CDR1 SEHNR, CDR2 FQNEAQ (reference sequence). V gave up 3 bases and J gave up 5 bases; unmatched junction bases: 4. The CDR3 is 15 residues long. The CDR3 bases are TGTGCCAGCAGCTTTAGCGGGAGTGGTACCGGGGAGCTGTTTTTT. This translates into CASSFSGSGTGELFF. The full variable domain, its missing parts supplied by reference TRBV7-9 and TRBJ2-2, is DTGVSQNPRHKITKRGQNVTFRCDPISEHNRLYWYRQTLGQGPEFLTYFQNEAQLEKSRLLSDRFSAERPKGSFSTLEIQRTEQGDSAMYLCASSFSGSGTGELFFGEGSRLTVL.

This clone has just a few counts. J is TRBJ2-3 and V is TRBV21-1; the table assigns TRBD2, which was not confirmed against the DNA. TRBV21-1 is listed as a pseudogene. This CDR3 comprises 15 residues. CDR3 amino acids: CASTPSGGMTDTQYF. CDR3 DNA: TGTGCCAGCACCCCCAGCGGGGGGATGACAGATACGCAGTATTTT.

This clone was detected ten times or more. This sequence joins TRBV19 and TRBJ2-3; 9 bases are a match to TRBD2. The CDR3 length is 17 residues. Germline V gene lookup returns CDR1 LNHDA and CDR2 SQIVND (reference sequence). V shed 6 bases and J 4 bases; nucleotides not matched to a gene: 14. This CDR3 reads CASSPTAGGVIADTQYF. In nucleotides, the CDR3 is TGTGCCAGTAGCCCAACGGCGGGAGGGGTTATCGCAGATACGCAGTATTTT.

The chain links TRBV5-1 to TRBJ2-6; D may be TRBD1 (5 bases). Germline V gene lookup returns CDR1 SGHRS and CDR2 YFSETQ. With 0 bases removed from V and 0 bases from J, the gap between germline ends came to 13 bases. There are 18 residues in the CDR3. The CDR3 spells CASSLDGRALSGANVLTF. The CDR3, as DNA: TGCGCCAGCAGCTTGGACGGCAGGGCGCTCTCTGGGGCCAACGTCCTGACTTTC.

Details on this clone: Other nucleotide sequences from this sample produce the same CDR3. V gene TRBV5-1 combines with J gene TRBJ2-1, with D possibly being TRBD2 (5 bases). Germline loops: CDR1 SGHRS, CDR2 YFSETQ. There are 15 residues in the CDR3. Trimming took off 5 bases at V and 0 bases at J, with 12 bases between the two ends. CDR3 sequence reads: CASSLSGSSYNEQFF. CDR3 sequence (DNA): TGCGCCAGCAGTCTTTCGGGGAGCTCCTACAATGAGCAGTTCTTC. Based on the CDR3 plus reference TRBV5-1 and TRBJ2-1, the full variable domain is KAGVTQTPRYLIKTRGQQVTLSCSPISGHRSVSWYQQTPGQGLQFLFEYFSETQRNKGNFPGRFSGRQFSNSRSEMNVSTLELGDSALYLCASSLSGSSYNEQFFGPGTRLTVL.

V gene TRBV7-2 combines with J gene TRBJ2-5; 11 bases are a match to TRBD2. Germline V gene sequence: CDR1 SGHTA, CDR2 FQGNSA. V gave up 6 bases and J gave up 4 bases; unmatched junction bases: 7. The CDR3 is 15 residues long. This chain's CDR3 is CASRVAGGPGETQYF. The CDR3 DNA reads TGTGCCAGCAGGGTAGCGGGAGGGCCGGGAGAGACCCAGTACTTC.

This chain joins TRBV18 and TRBJ1-4; D unclear. V was cut by 6 bases and J by 8 bases, with 13 bases left in between. The CDR3 sequence is 13 residues long. Germline V gene lookup returns CDR1 KGHSH and CDR2 LQKENI. The CDR3 DNA follows: TGTGCCAGCTCGCCCGGGATCGAGGAAAAACTGTTTTTT. Translated: CASSPGIEEKLFF.